Shown below are 10 T cell receptor beta chains from a single sample sequenced in a study of cytomegalovirus exposure and HLA in healthy donors. 13 Jbeta primers and 60 Vbeta primers were used for the PCR. Profiled with immunoSEQ multiplex PCR; TCRdb holds only in-frame clones, not every one. The table lists about 160,000 clones, around four fifths of them singletons. The material sequenced was PBMCs. Every receptor here comes from a woman younger than 35 in good health and CMV-seronegative.

The chain combines TRBV11-2 with TRBJ2-2; 10 bases map to TRBD2. The V gene end was trimmed by 2 bases and the J gene end by 6 bases; junction bases not matched to a gene: 3. From germline, CDR1 is SGHAT and CDR2 FQNNGV. This CDR3 region has 15 residues. The CDR3 bases are TGTGCCAGCAGCTTATCGCTAGCGGGAGCCGGGGAGCTGTTTTTT. Translated, it gives CASSLSLAGAGELFF.

The V call is TRBV29-1, the J call TRBJ2-1, with 9 bases that match TRBD2. The CDR3 runs to 12 residues. The germline gives CDR1 SQVTM, CDR2 ANQGSEA. CDR3 DNA sequence: TGCAGGGCGAGTAGCGGGAGCAATGAGCAGTTCTTC. Encoded protein: CRASSGSNEQFF.

This chain joins TRBV9 and TRBJ1-1, with D perhaps TRBD1 (5 bases). Germline V lookup: CDR1 SGDLS, CDR2 YYNGEE. This CDR3 is built from 18 residues. V lost 0 bases to trimming and J lost 0 bases, with 18 bases between them. The DNA of the CDR3 is TGTGCCAGCAGCGTAGGAGGGGAGGCAGACGACATGAACACTGAAGCTTTCTTT. The encoded protein is CASSVGGEADDMNTEAFF.

This rearrangement joins TRBV15 to TRBJ2-2, with a tentative D call TRBD2 (5 bases). V lost 5 bases and J 3 bases, leaving 10 bases between the germline ends. Germline-derived CDR1 and CDR2 are LNHNV and YYDKDF (reference sequence). CDR3 length: 14 residues. The CDR3 DNA is TGTGCCACCAGCCGCCGAGGGTACACCGGGGAGCTGTTTTTT. Encoded protein: CATSRRGYTGELFF.

This rearrangement joins TRBV28 to TRBJ1-5; 7 bases fit TRBD1. CDR1 and CDR2 (germline): MDHEN, SYDVKM. The CDR3 sequence is 15 residues long. With V trimmed by 5 bases and J by 6 bases, 10 bases remained unmatched. This chain's CDR3 is CASSTQLTGFQPQHF. The CDR3 DNA follows: TGTGCCAGCAGTACCCAATTGACAGGGTTTCAGCCCCAGCATTTT.

The rearrangement joins TRBV7-3 to TRBJ2-5; 7 bases match TRBD1. CDR1 is SGHTA and CDR2 is FQGTGA in the germline V gene. J was trimmed by 1 base and V by 2 bases; bases with no gene match: 7. The CDR3 is 16 residues long. This CDR3 is CASSLGQQGPQETQYF. CDR3 nucleotides: TGTGCCAGCAGCTTAGGACAACAGGGGCCCCAAGAGACCCAGTACTTC.

This clone has only one observation. The chain joins TRBV19 to TRBJ2-7, with D perhaps TRBD2 (5 bases). This CDR3 region has 13 residues. The germline V and J ends were trimmed by 5 bases and 3 bases, with 11 bases remaining between them. CDR1 is LNHDA and CDR2 is SQIVND in the germline V gene (reference sequence). The CDR3 DNA follows: TGTGCCAGTAGTGAGGGAATTGGCTACGAGCAGTACTTC. Encoded protein: CASSEGIGYEQYF.

This rearrangement joins TRBV29-1 to TRBJ1-1, with a weak D call TRBD1 (6 bases). Trimming took 0 bases from V and 10 from J, leaving 15 bases between them. The CDR3 runs 13 residues. Germline V CDR1 and CDR2: SQVTM, ANQGSEA. The CDR3 region is CSVEDQAGARAFF. The CDR3 region has the DNA TGCAGCGTTGAAGATCAGGCGGGGGCGCGAGCTTTCTTT.

The rearrangement links TRBV5-1 to TRBJ2-7, with D possibly being TRBD1 (5 bases). The CDR3 is 12 residues long. V was cut by 5 bases and J by 4 bases, with 10 bases left in between. From germline, CDR1 is SGHRS and CDR2 YFSETQ. The CDR3 reads CASRGDRYEQYF. The CDR3 region has the DNA TGCGCCAGCAGGGGTGACAGATACGAGCAGTACTTC.

V usage is TRBV11-2 and J usage is TRBJ2-7, with 7 bases matching TRBD2. Germline V CDR1 and CDR2: SGHAT, FQNNGV. CDR3 size: 16 residues. The V and J ends lost 3 bases and 2 bases, in that order; junction bases with no gene match: 10. The CDR3 here is CASSFFLGGEAYEQYF. The CDR3, as DNA: TGTGCCAGCAGCTTCTTTCTGGGGGGGGAAGCCTACGAGCAGTACTTC.